This T cell receptor beta chain comes out of a study of cytomegalovirus exposure and HLA in healthy donors (dated by TCRdb to about 2017). Turning to the overall study: A later analysis indicated that the 100 to 150 validation repertoires were generated on the platform also employed for the roughly 730 repertoires of the first cohort. To predict cytomegalovirus infection status, the study combined high-throughput TCR immunosequencing, statistical association of individual TCRs with disease status, and machine learning. A separate validation cohort of some 130 different subjects was used in addition to the 666-subject first cohort. The study aimed to test whether cataloging public T cell receptors could reveal signatures of past pathogen exposure. Results the study describes overall, beyond this receptor: In the study, 150 to 200 TCR beta chains were listed as associated with cytomegalovirus. It was suggested by the authors that the approach could potentially be generalized to other disease states and immunological phenotypes. A few of the identified cytomegalovirus-associated TCR beta chains were confirmed in vitro to be specific for cytomegalovirus antigens. The classifier was reported to diagnose cytomegalovirus status with high specificity and sensitivity in both the original and validation cohorts. Subsequent analysis determined that TCRs grouped into clusters in the first cohort also showed a tendency toward co-occurrence across the 120 validation repertoires, and 85% to 95% of cluster scores exceeded 0. Across donors, most TCR sequences were observed very rarely, whereas some public TCRs were present in many individuals. A later analysis had no HLA typing for the validation cohort, so co-occurrence there was scored across all 120 or so repertoires.

CDR1 SEHNR and CDR2 FQNEAQ were looked up in the germline V gene (reference sequence). The CDR3 contains 10 residues, cysteine and phenylalanine counted. Only CDR3 DNA is held: 30 bases, read in frame from base 1. In this sample, this clone turned up a few times. No antigen is known for it. No per-base quality is available; no much larger clone lies one base away. Libraries were built with the immunoSEQ multiplex PCR assay. The original pipeline was this. A statistical classification framework was built to diagnose cytomegalovirus status from the catalog of TCR beta chain sequences. As stored in TCRdb, this immuneACCESS dataset retains in-frame rearrangements with V and J assigned. A fraction of the clones does not appear; measured against another copy, unresolved V genes explain less than half of the discrepancy, and the remainder lacks a known reason. The DNA was the basis for D and trimming; V, J and clone size are from that table. Across this sample there are fewer than 250,000 clones, with over 75% seen only once. The ten most abundant clones make up roughly 2% of the sample.

The donors were included in the validation cohort of some 110 subjects, a group kept apart from the roughly 680-subject first cohort. The sequenced sample consisted of PBMCs. The V and J genes are TRBV7-9 and TRBJ2-2; a stretch of 7 junction bases matches TRBD2. The origin of this receptor is a woman under 30 in good health and CMV-seropositive. Read as DNA, the sequence is TGTCTAGCGGACACCGGGGAGCTGTTTTTT. Protein translation: CLADTGELFF.